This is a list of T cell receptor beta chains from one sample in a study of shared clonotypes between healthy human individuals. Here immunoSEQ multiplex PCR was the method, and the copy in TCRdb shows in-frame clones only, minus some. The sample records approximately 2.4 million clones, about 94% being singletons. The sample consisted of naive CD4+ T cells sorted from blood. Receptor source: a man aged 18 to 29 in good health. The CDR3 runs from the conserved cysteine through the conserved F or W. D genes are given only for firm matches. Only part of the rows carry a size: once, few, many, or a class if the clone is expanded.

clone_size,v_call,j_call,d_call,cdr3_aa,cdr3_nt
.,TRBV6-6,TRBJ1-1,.,CASRVGGSNTEAFF,TGTGCCAGCAGGGTCGGCGGATCGAACACTGAAGCTTTCTTT
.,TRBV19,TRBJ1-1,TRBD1,CASSGQGGTEAFF,TGTGCCAGTAGTGGACAGGGAGGCACTGAAGCTTTCTTT
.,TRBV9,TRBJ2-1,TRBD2,CASSVIAGYNEQFF,TGTGCCAGCAGTGTTATAGCGGGGTACAATGAGCAGTTCTTC
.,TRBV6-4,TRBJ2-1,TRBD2,CASSTGLAGGNEQFF,TGTGCCAGCAGCACGGGACTAGCGGGCGGCAATGAGCAGTTCTTC
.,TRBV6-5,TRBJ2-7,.,CASSYGTTYEQYF,TGTGCCAGCAGTTACGGGACAACTTACGAGCAGTACTTC
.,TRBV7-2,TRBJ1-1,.,CASSLRPGVTEAFF,TGTGCCAGCAGCTTACGTCCTGGGGTCACTGAAGCTTTCTTT
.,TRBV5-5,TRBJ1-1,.,CASSLEAGGNTEAFF,TGTGCCAGCAGCTTGGAGGCAGGCGGGAACACTGAAGCTTTCTTT
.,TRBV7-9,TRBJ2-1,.,CASSTVGLYNEQFF,TGTGCCAGCAGCACTGTAGGCCTCTACAATGAGCAGTTCTTC
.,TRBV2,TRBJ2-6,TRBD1,CASSGTRLTGPSSGANVLTF,TGTGCCAGCAGTGGCACAAGACTGACAGGGCCCTCGTCTGGGGCCAACGTCCTGACTTTC
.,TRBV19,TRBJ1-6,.,CASTRDSYASPLHF,TGTGCCAGTACCAGGGATTCCTACGCTTCACCCCTCCACTTT
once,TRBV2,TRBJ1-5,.,CASISSPLNQPQHF,TGTGCCAGCATTAGTAGCCCCTTAAATCAGCCCCAGCATTTT
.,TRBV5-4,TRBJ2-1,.,CASSFVSYNEQFF,TGTGCCAGCAGCTTTGTGAGCTACAATGAGCAGTTCTTC
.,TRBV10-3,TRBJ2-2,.,CATEGDGRAGELFF,TGTGCCACCGAGGGGGACGGACGGGCCGGGGAGCTGTTTTTT
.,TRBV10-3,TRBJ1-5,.,CAISESGDNQPQHF,TGTGCCATCAGTGAGTCCGGCGACAATCAGCCCCAGCATTTT
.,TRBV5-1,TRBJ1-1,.,CASSQGMNTEAFF,TGCGCCAGCAGTCAGGGGATGAACACTGAAGCTTTCTTT
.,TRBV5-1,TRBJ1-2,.,CASSPGANYGYTF,TGCGCCAGCAGTCCAGGGGCTAACTATGGCTACACCTTC
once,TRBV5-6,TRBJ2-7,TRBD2,CASSLGLAASYEQYF,TGTGCCAGCAGCTTAGGCCTAGCGGCCTCCTACGAGCAGTACTTC
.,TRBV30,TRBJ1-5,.,CAWSAGDHQPQHF,TGTGCCTGGAGCGCAGGGGACCATCAGCCCCAGCATTTT
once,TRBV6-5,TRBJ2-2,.,CASSYSGKVDTGELFF,TGTGCCAGCAGTTACTCTGGGAAGGTGGACACCGGGGAGCTGTTTTTT
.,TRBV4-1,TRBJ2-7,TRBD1,CASRTYDRGYEQYF,TGCGCCAGCAGAACTTATGACAGGGGGTACGAGCAGTACTTC
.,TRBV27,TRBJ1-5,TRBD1,CASSDYRGQQPQHF,TGTGCCAGCAGTGACTACAGGGGGCAACAGCCCCAGCATTTT
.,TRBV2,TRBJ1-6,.,CASRMGASSYNSPLHF,TGTGCCAGCAGGATGGGGGCTAGCTCCTATAATTCACCCCTCCACTTT
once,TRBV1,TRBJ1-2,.,CTSSLKGLSGYTF,TGCACCAGCAGCCTTAAGGGTCTCTCTGGCTACACCTTC
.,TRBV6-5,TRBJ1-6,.,CASSLGTSNSPLHF,TGTGCCAGCAGCCTCGGGACGTCAAATTCACCCCTCCACTTT
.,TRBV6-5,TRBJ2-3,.,CASSQGPRTQYF,TGTGCCAGCAGCCAAGGTCCGAGAACGCAGTATTTT
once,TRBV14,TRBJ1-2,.,CASSQAGTGGYTF,TGTGCCAGCAGCCAAGCAGGGACTGGTGGCTACACCTTC
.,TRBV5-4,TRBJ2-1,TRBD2,CASSGGLAGVHNEQFF,TGTGCCAGCAGCGGAGGACTAGCGGGAGTTCACAATGAGCAGTTCTTC
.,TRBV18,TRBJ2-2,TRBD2,CASSPGTRAGELFF,TGTGCCAGCTCACCAGGGACTAGAGCCGGGGAGCTGTTTTTT
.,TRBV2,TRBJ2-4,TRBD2,CASRGGGASIQYF,TGTGCCAGCAGAGGCGGGGGGGCAAGCATTCAGTACTTC
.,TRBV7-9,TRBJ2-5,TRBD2,CASSFPGRVETQYF,TGTGCCAGCAGCTTCCCAGGGAGGGTGGAGACCCAGTACTTC